These T cell receptor beta chains were read from a single sample in a study of cytomegalovirus exposure and HLA in healthy donors. TCRdb's table, derived via immunoSEQ multiplex PCR, lists solely in-frame clones and lacks some. Of some 120,000 clones in the sample, about 73% were seen once. The sample consisted of PBMCs. Receptors originate from a woman in her forties in good health and CMV-seropositive. The CDR3 runs from the conserved cysteine through the conserved F or W.

J: TRBJ2-2
V: TRBV10-3
CDR3: CAIRDRGNTGELFF

J: TRBJ2-1
V: TRBV29-1
CDR3: CSVEIGGRGNEQFF

J: TRBJ1-1
V: TRBV5-1
CDR3: CASSLALPGTGRTEAFF

J: TRBJ2-5
V: TRBV29-1
CDR3: CSVGLAGGPETQYF

J: TRBJ2-5
V: TRBV10-3
CDR3: CAISESRPSGETQYF

J: TRBJ2-7
V: TRBV7-8
CDR3: CASSRSPAGYEQYF

J: TRBJ2-1
V: TRBV5-6
CDR3: CASSFSHTAREDSANEQFF

J: TRBJ2-7
V: TRBV10-2
CDR3: CASRARGYEQYF

J: TRBJ1-2
V: TRBV2
CDR3: CASSLDRGNYGYTF

J: TRBJ1-1
V: TRBV7-9
CDR3: CASSPSVNTEAFF

J: TRBJ2-1
V: TRBV11-2
CDR3: CASSLQNNEQFF

J: TRBJ1-2
V: TRBV27
CDR3: CASSGDRGFGYTF

J: TRBJ1-4
V: TRBV7-2
CDR3: CASSGGFGEKLFF

J: TRBJ1-3
V: TRBV6-6
CDR3: CASSLSGNTIYF

J: TRBJ2-7
V: TRBV6-5
CDR3: CASSPPGQGATEQYF

J: TRBJ1-2
V: TRBV9
CDR3: CASSDRDSASYGYTF

J: TRBJ2-7
V: TRBV5-1
CDR3: CASSLGDRVLHEQYF

J: TRBJ2-2
V: TRBV7-3
CDR3: CASSPTGDQTGELFF

J: TRBJ2-1
V: TRBV5-4
CDR3: CASSQGQGAPNEQFF

J: TRBJ1-5
V: TRBV4-1
CDR3: CASSQERTGNQPQHF

J: TRBJ1-2
V: TRBV6-6
CDR3: CASSSLGGASGYTF

J: TRBJ2-7
V: TRBV29-1
CDR3: CSVQGTAYEQYF

J: TRBJ2-3
V: TRBV4-2
CDR3: CASSQGQGSTDTQYF

J: TRBJ2-1
V: TRBV4-3
CDR3: CASSLLGRGGTGVHEQFF

J: TRBJ2-7
V: TRBV10-3
CDR3: CATRGDTHEQYF

J: TRBJ2-3
V: TRBV5-1
CDR3: CASSLQGSSTDTQYF

J: TRBJ2-1
V: TRBV11-2
CDR3: CASSLTGAYNEQFF

J: TRBJ2-3
V: TRBV27
CDR3: CASSPGLAGSDTQYF

J: TRBJ1-1
V: TRBV15
CDR3: CATSRAGAMNTEAFF

J: TRBJ2-2
V: TRBV11-2
CDR3: CASSFGELFF

J: TRBJ2-2
V: TRBV2
CDR3: CACPRGSYTGELFF

J: TRBJ2-1
V: TRBV13
CDR3: CASSLGAGANEQFF

J: .
V: TRBV11-2
CDR3: CASSLSSGEYEQYF

J: TRBJ1-2
V: TRBV27
CDR3: CASRDTGTHYGYTF

J: TRBJ1-3
V: TRBV28
CDR3: CASTGGDSSGNTIYF

J: TRBJ2-1
V: TRBV4-1
CDR3: CASSPTGSGYNEQFF

J: TRBJ1-4
V: TRBV5-4
CDR3: CASSPGQGESEKLFF

J: TRBJ1-2
V: TRBV5-4
CDR3: CASSSAALTSRGPKGYTF

J: TRBJ1-6
V: TRBV27
CDR3: CASSPGGVSSPLHF

J: TRBJ1-2
V: TRBV5-6
CDR3: CASSSYRGRGYTF

J: TRBJ1-2
V: TRBV7-9
CDR3: CASSFDSPNIYGYTF

J: TRBJ2-3
V: TRBV27
CDR3: CASSLQVTDTQYF

J: TRBJ2-1
V: TRBV21-1
CDR3: CASRGQGANMQFF

J: TRBJ2-5
V: TRBV7-9
CDR3: CASIGLAGEETQYF

J: TRBJ2-7
V: TRBV5-6
CDR3: CASSGGTGVSYEQYF

J: TRBJ2-7
V: TRBV9
CDR3: CASSGQVPGEQYF

J: TRBJ1-4
V: TRBV7-9
CDR3: CASSSHDRRNEKLFF

J: TRBJ1-1
V: TRBV5-1
CDR3: CASSLEQGGTEAFF

J: TRBJ2-5
V: TRBV5-4
CDR3: CASRASGTSSETQYF

J: TRBJ2-2
V: TRBV7-8
CDR3: CASSPLLSRRVGTGELFF

J: TRBJ1-5
V: TRBV2
CDR3: CASSELTGVYQPQHF

J: TRBJ2-1
V: TRBV5-6
CDR3: CASSLGLEEEQFF

J: TRBJ1-1
V: TRBV5-6
CDR3: CASSFRRTLNTEAFF

J: TRBJ1-4
V: TRBV29-1
CDR3: CSGGQGTEKLFF

J: TRBJ2-7
V: TRBV6-5
CDR3: CASNGGRSYEQYF

J: TRBJ2-2
V: TRBV7-6
CDR3: CASSRSNTGELFF

J: TRBJ2-3
V: TRBV15
CDR3: CATSPRQGGTDTQYF

J: TRBJ1-2
V: TRBV5-6
CDR3: CASSRTTTYTYGYTF

J: TRBJ1-1
V: TRBV7-8
CDR3: CASSLSRQGGTEAFF